This T cell receptor beta chain stems from a study of cytomegalovirus exposure and HLA in healthy donors. Germline-derived CDR1 and CDR2 are SGHNT and YYREEE (reference sequence). With 4 bases removed from V and 6 bases from J, the gap between germline ends came to 13 bases. There are 14 residues in the CDR3. Primers included in the PCR were 60 Vbeta and 13 Jbeta primers. The data were produced by immunoSEQ multiplex PCR, yet TCRdb's version contains in-frame clones alone and is incomplete. The table has around 140,000 clones, around 9.7% seen once. This clone was seen a handful of times. Material: PBMCs. This chain links TRBV5-4 with TRBJ1-4; D remains unclear. The source of this sequence is a man aged 45 to 65 in good health and CMV-seronegative. Written as DNA, the CDR3 is TGTGCCAGCAGCCCTACCTGGCAGGATGAAAAACTGTTTTTT. This gives the protein CASSPTWQDEKLFF.